Detailed here is one T cell receptor (beta chain). The table lists this clone with a count of one. The target of this receptor is not known. One base away there is no much larger clone; base qualities are not given. This sample was included in a study of blood T cell repertoires in COVID-19 (dated by TCRdb to 2018 to 2021). The study in broad terms: Collaborator samples came from the United States, Italy and Spain and covered acute and convalescent phases of COVID-19. Nearly every sample came with metadata listing a de-identified subject ID, COVID-19 status, age in years and sex. Deeply sampled blood TCRbeta repertoires from subjects exposed to, actively infected with, or recovered from COVID-19 were included in the dataset. The prospective study material was composed of cDNA or gDNA derived from T cells, B-cell-depleted T cells, or PBMCs. Where available, HLA class I and class II types were taken from metadata supplied by the sample provider and were not determined by assay-based typing. The samples were drawn from the first 160 participants of the ongoing ImmuneRACE study and from 950 to 1,500 subjects provided by 6 global collaborators. A freely available public database, intended as a resource for researchers studying the immune response to SARS-CoV-2, is where the repertoires were released. The research as a whole found: How much clinical and demographic metadata was included differed by source and by participant, and the metadata was provided uncurated.

CDR1 and CDR2, looked up from the germline V gene, are SGHTA and FQGNSA. From its cysteine to its phenylalanine, the CDR3 spans 12 amino acids. Here the CDR3 DNA is all that survives: 36 bases in frame from base 1. Trimming leaves V shorter by 5 bases and J shorter by 8 bases, with the junction holding 5 bases beyond the gene matches. The immunoSEQ Assay, a bias-controlled multiplex PCR, was used to amplify TCRbeta CDR3 regions from genomic DNA. The study's own analysis went as follows. The number of nucleated cells in each sample was estimated from the amplification of reference gene primers within the assay. Sequence reads were collapsed and filtered to measure the absolute abundance of every unique TCRbeta CDR3 rearrangement. For each sample, productive Simpson clonality was calculated as the square root of Simpson's diversity index across productive rearrangements. As stored in TCRdb, this immuneACCESS dataset retains in-frame rearrangements with V and J assigned. A fraction of the clones does not appear; measured against another copy, unresolved V genes explain less than half of the discrepancy, and the remainder lacks a known reason. That table supplies the V and J calls and clone size; D and trimming were determined from the DNA. Recorded for this sample are about 38,000 clones; about 90% of them occurred a single time. Clones ranked in the top ten supply roughly 5.1% of the sample.

In Seattle, one collaborating source enrolled patients while the infection was active and tracked those patients longitudinally over the course of disease. Whole blood was collected in K2EDTA tubes by collaborating institutions according to the institutions' own protocols. For TCRbeta analysis, collaborators shipped samples in one of three forms: frozen whole blood, isolated PBMCs, or DNA extracted from either of those sample types. Rearrangement joined TRBV7-2 to TRBJ1-2; 7 bases in the middle match TRBD1. This sequence was found in a man aged 60 to 69 with COVID-19, enrolled during active disease. The material sequenced was peripheral blood. Here is the DNA: TGTGCCAGCAGCCCTACAGGGGACGGCTACACCTTC. Translation gives CASSPTGDGYTF.